This T cell receptor (beta chain) was sequenced during a study of beta chain features in type 1 diabetes. Study-wide context: Age, gender and cell yields were similar between patients and healthy donors. Notes on the study in general: There was a moderate but significant shortening of TCRB CDR3s in all four CD4+ subsets of Type 1 diabetes patients.

The authors reverse transcribed all of the isolated RNA, so sequencing captured expressed TCRB transcripts. Produced via immunoSEQ multiplex PCR; TCRdb's table is partial and in-frame only. The table has 350,000 to 450,000 clones, about 15% seen once. The sample holds a few counts of this clone. What it binds is not known. Donors contributed one heparinised blood draw apiece, averaging approximately 0.12 L. Germline CDR1 LNHDA, CDR2 SQIVND (reference sequence). Trimming cost V 7 bases and J 4 bases; bases outside gene matches: 12. This CDR3 spans 15 amino acids. The rearrangement uses TRBV19 and TRBJ1-1; the match to TRBD1 covers 7 bases. The sample consisted of naive CD4+ T cells from blood. This TCR came from a man in his thirties or forties in good health. The CDR3 DNA reads TGTGCCAGTAAAAGGAATTGGCAGGGGGGCACTGAAGCTTTCTTT. Translating gives CASKRNWQGGTEAFF.